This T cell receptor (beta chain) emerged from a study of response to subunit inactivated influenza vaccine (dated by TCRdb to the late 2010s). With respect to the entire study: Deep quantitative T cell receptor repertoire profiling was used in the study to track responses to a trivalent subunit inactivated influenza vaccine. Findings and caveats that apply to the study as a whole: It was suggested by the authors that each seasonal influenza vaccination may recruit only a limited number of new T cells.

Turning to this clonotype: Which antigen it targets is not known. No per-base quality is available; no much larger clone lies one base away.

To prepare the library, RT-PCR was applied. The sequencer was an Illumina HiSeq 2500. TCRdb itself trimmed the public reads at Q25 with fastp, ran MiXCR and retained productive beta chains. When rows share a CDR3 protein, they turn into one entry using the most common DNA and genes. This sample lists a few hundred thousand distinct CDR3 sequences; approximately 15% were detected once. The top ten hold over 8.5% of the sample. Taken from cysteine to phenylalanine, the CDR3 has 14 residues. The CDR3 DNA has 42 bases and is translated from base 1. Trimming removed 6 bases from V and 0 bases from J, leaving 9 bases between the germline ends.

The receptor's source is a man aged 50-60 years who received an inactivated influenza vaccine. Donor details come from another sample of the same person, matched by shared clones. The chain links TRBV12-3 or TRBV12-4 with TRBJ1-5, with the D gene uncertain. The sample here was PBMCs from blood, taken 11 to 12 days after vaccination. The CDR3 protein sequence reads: CASSPGFSNQPQHF. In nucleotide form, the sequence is TGTGCCAGCAGCCCGGGATTTAGCAATCAGCCCCAGCATTTT.